This is a list of T cell receptor beta chains from one sample in a study of T-cell reconstitution after alpha-beta-depleted transplantation in children. TCRdb reprocessed the PCR reads with MiXCR, giving one entry per CDR3 protein. Among around 410,000 distinct CDR3 sequences listed, roughly a tenth were seen once. The starting material was PBMCs from the stem cell graft donor, obtained from the stem cell graft. Receptor source: a human donor who donated a stem cell graft to a child with acute myeloid leukemia. Each CDR3 is given with its conserved first and last residue. A D gene is named only where the DNA matches it firmly. A clone size is listed for some rows: how often the clone was seen (once, few, many), or a class if it is expanded.

D gene: TRBD2
J gene: TRBJ2-2
CDR3 length: 16
clone size: few
V gene: TRBV12-3/TRBV12-4
CDR3 DNA: TGTGCCAGCAGTTTGCAAGGGGCTAGCGGCAGCGGGGAGCTGTTTTTT
CDR3 protein: CASSLQGASGSGELFF

D gene: TRBD2
J gene: TRBJ2-2
CDR3 length: 16
clone size: many
V gene: TRBV10-3
CDR3 DNA: TGTGCCATCAGTGAGTCCCAGCGGGAGGGCCGCGAGGAGCTGTTTTTT
CDR3 protein: CAISESQREGREELFF

D gene: -
J gene: TRBJ1-5
CDR3 length: 15
clone size: -
V gene: TRBV5-5
CDR3 DNA: TGTGCCAGCAGCCGCGACCCGAGAGGCAATCAGCCCCAGCATTTT
CDR3 protein: CASSRDPRGNQPQHF

D gene: TRBD2
J gene: TRBJ2-1
CDR3 length: 15
clone size: -
V gene: TRBV29-1
CDR3 DNA: TGCAGCGTTGAAGAGGAAGCGGGGAACTACAATGAGCAGTTCTTC
CDR3 protein: CSVEEEAGNYNEQFF

D gene: TRBD2
J gene: TRBJ2-7
CDR3 length: 14
clone size: -
V gene: TRBV9
CDR3 DNA: TGTGCCAGCAGCGGGGGGACTAGCGTCAGCGAGCAGTACTTC
CDR3 protein: CASSGGTSVSEQYF

D gene: TRBD2
J gene: TRBJ2-5
CDR3 length: 21
clone size: -
V gene: TRBV4-1
CDR3 DNA: TGCGCCAGCAGCCAAGTACTAGCGGGGGGTTCGGGTAGGGGCAAAAGAGAGACCCAGTACTTC
CDR3 protein: CASSQVLAGGSGRGKRETQYF

D gene: -
J gene: TRBJ2-3
CDR3 length: 15
clone size: -
V gene: TRBV6-5
CDR3 DNA: TGTGCCAGCAGTTACGTCGCCGGGTTCACAGATACGCAGTATTTT
CDR3 protein: CASSYVAGFTDTQYF

D gene: -
J gene: TRBJ1-1
CDR3 length: 15
clone size: few
V gene: TRBV20-1
CDR3 DNA: TGCAGTGCTAAAATGGACAGCCTCATGAACACTGAAGCTTTCTTT
CDR3 protein: CSAKMDSLMNTEAFF

D gene: TRBD1
J gene: TRBJ1-1
CDR3 length: 14
clone size: few
V gene: TRBV20-1
CDR3 DNA: TGCAGTGCTAGCTTGGGACAGGTGAACACTGAAGCTTTCTTT
CDR3 protein: CSASLGQVNTEAFF

D gene: -
J gene: TRBJ2-7
CDR3 length: 16
clone size: -
V gene: TRBV4-3
CDR3 DNA: TGCGCCAGCAGCCAAGATGGGAGAACGAATCCCTACGAGCAGTACTTC
CDR3 protein: CASSQDGRTNPYEQYF

D gene: -
J gene: TRBJ1-6
CDR3 length: 15
clone size: -
V gene: TRBV12-3/TRBV12-4
CDR3 DNA: TGTGCCAGCAGTTTCCAAGGTGGGGGTAATTCACCCCTCCACTTT
CDR3 protein: CASSFQGGGNSPLHF

D gene: -
J gene: TRBJ2-2
CDR3 length: 15
clone size: -
V gene: TRBV7-2
CDR3 DNA: TGTGCCAGCAGCTTAGGCACAGGGTTTTCCGGGGAGCTGTTTTTT
CDR3 protein: CASSLGTGFSGELFF

D gene: -
J gene: TRBJ2-3
CDR3 length: 15
clone size: -
V gene: TRBV20-1
CDR3 DNA: TGCAGTGCTTCAGAGGCAGGGGTGGGCCCAGATACGCAGTATTTT
CDR3 protein: CSASEAGVGPDTQYF

D gene: -
J gene: TRBJ2-3
CDR3 length: 15
clone size: few
V gene: TRBV7-2
CDR3 DNA: TGTGCCAGCAGCTCCCAGGGTGGTAGCACAGATACGCAGTATTTT
CDR3 protein: CASSSQGGSTDTQYF

D gene: -
J gene: TRBJ2-6
CDR3 length: 17
clone size: -
V gene: TRBV27
CDR3 DNA: TGTGCCAGCAGCACGGGGCCGGGGGATTATGGGGCCAACGTCCTGACTTTC
CDR3 protein: CASSTGPGDYGANVLTF

D gene: TRBD2
J gene: TRBJ2-1
CDR3 length: 22
clone size: -
V gene: TRBV27
CDR3 DNA: TGTGCCAGCAGTTCCCCCCCGGGAGGGGCTAGCGGGGGGGCAGGGGACTACAATGAGCAGTTCTTC
CDR3 protein: CASSSPPGGASGGAGDYNEQFF

D gene: -
J gene: TRBJ2-1
CDR3 length: 15
clone size: -
V gene: TRBV7-2
CDR3 DNA: TGTGCCAGCAGCTTATACGGGGGGCTAGGCGATGAGCAGTTCTTC
CDR3 protein: CASSLYGGLGDEQFF

D gene: TRBD2
J gene: TRBJ2-1
CDR3 length: 16
clone size: -
V gene: TRBV3-1
CDR3 DNA: TGTGCCAGCAGCCAAGACTCTAGCGGGGGGGCCCGTGAGCAGTTCTTC
CDR3 protein: CASSQDSSGGAREQFF

D gene: TRBD2
J gene: TRBJ2-2
CDR3 length: 14
clone size: few
V gene: TRBV28
CDR3 DNA: TGTGCCACCCCGGGGGGGGCGCACACCGGGGAGCTGTTTTTT
CDR3 protein: CATPGGAHTGELFF

D gene: TRBD2
J gene: TRBJ2-3
CDR3 length: 16
clone size: many
V gene: TRBV12-5
CDR3 DNA: TGTGCTAGTGGCAAGGGACTAGCGGGGCACACAGATACGCAGTATTTT
CDR3 protein: CASGKGLAGHTDTQYF

D gene: -
J gene: TRBJ2-3
CDR3 length: 16
clone size: few
V gene: TRBV18
CDR3 DNA: TGTGCCAGCTCACCACAGGGGAATTCGAGAACAGATACGCAGTATTTT
CDR3 protein: CASSPQGNSRTDTQYF

D gene: TRBD1
J gene: TRBJ2-2
CDR3 length: 15
clone size: -
V gene: TRBV6-1
CDR3 DNA: TGTGCCAGCACTCTACGGACAGGGTTAGCCGGGGAGCTGTTTTTT
CDR3 protein: CASTLRTGLAGELFF

D gene: -
J gene: TRBJ2-3
CDR3 length: 12
clone size: -
V gene: TRBV12-3/TRBV12-4
CDR3 DNA: TGTGCCAGCAGTTCCACCCCCAATACGCAGTATTTT
CDR3 protein: CASSSTPNTQYF

D gene: TRBD2
J gene: TRBJ2-1
CDR3 length: 15
clone size: many
V gene: TRBV9
CDR3 DNA: TGTGCCAGCAGCGTAGGGGGACTAGCCTACAATGAGCAGTTCTTC
CDR3 protein: CASSVGGLAYNEQFF

D gene: -
J gene: TRBJ1-2
CDR3 length: 15
clone size: few
V gene: TRBV6-2/TRBV6-3
CDR3 DNA: TGTGCCAGCAGTTACTCGGCGGGGGAGCTGGATGGCTACACCTTC
CDR3 protein: CASSYSAGELDGYTF

D gene: -
J gene: TRBJ1-6
CDR3 length: 16
clone size: few
V gene: TRBV5-1
CDR3 DNA: TGCGCCAGCAGCTTGGCCTGGCAGGGGTTGGGTTCACCCCTCCACTTT
CDR3 protein: CASSLAWQGLGSPLHF

D gene: TRBD1
J gene: TRBJ2-2
CDR3 length: 19
clone size: -
V gene: TRBV23-1
CDR3 DNA: TGCGCCAGCAGTCAATACTTTGCCGCCGGGACAGGGGTTTCCGGGGAGCTGTTTTTT
CDR3 protein: CASSQYFAAGTGVSGELFF

D gene: -
J gene: TRBJ1-4
CDR3 length: 15
clone size: -
V gene: TRBV5-1
CDR3 DNA: TGCGCCAGCAGCTCCATGGGGGGTCGAAATGAAAAACTGTTTTTT
CDR3 protein: CASSSMGGRNEKLFF

D gene: TRBD1
J gene: TRBJ2-1
CDR3 length: 15
clone size: -
V gene: TRBV27
CDR3 DNA: TGTGCCAGCTGTACAGGGGGACCCTCCTACAATGAGCAGTTCTTC
CDR3 protein: CASCTGGPSYNEQFF

D gene: -
J gene: TRBJ1-1
CDR3 length: 13
clone size: many
V gene: TRBV6-6
CDR3 DNA: TGTGCCAGCACCTTAGATGGGGGTGGTGAAGCTTTCTTT
CDR3 protein: CASTLDGGGEAFF

D gene: -
J gene: TRBJ2-3
CDR3 length: 14
clone size: few
V gene: TRBV10-1
CDR3 DNA: TGCGCCAGCAGTGGACGGGTAGGGACAGATACGCAGTATTTT
CDR3 protein: CASSGRVGTDTQYF

D gene: TRBD2
J gene: TRBJ2-5
CDR3 length: 13
clone size: many
V gene: TRBV7-9
CDR3 DNA: TGTGCCAGCAGCTTACTAGCGGGAGAGACCCAGTACTTC
CDR3 protein: CASSLLAGETQYF

D gene: -
J gene: TRBJ2-3
CDR3 length: 12
clone size: -
V gene: TRBV5-1
CDR3 DNA: TGCGCCAGCAGCCGGGACTGGGATACGCAGTATTTT
CDR3 protein: CASSRDWDTQYF

D gene: TRBD1
J gene: TRBJ2-5
CDR3 length: 15
clone size: few
V gene: TRBV10-3
CDR3 DNA: TGTGCCATCAGTGATGGGACAGGGATCGAAGAGACCCAGTACTTC
CDR3 protein: CAISDGTGIEETQYF

D gene: TRBD2
J gene: TRBJ2-7
CDR3 length: 13
clone size: few
V gene: TRBV29-1
CDR3 DNA: TGCAGCGTTGGGACTAGCGGGAGGTACGAGCAGTACTTC
CDR3 protein: CSVGTSGRYEQYF

D gene: TRBD2
J gene: TRBJ2-1
CDR3 length: 16
clone size: many
V gene: TRBV7-2
CDR3 DNA: TGTGCCAGCAGCTTAGTTGGGCTAGCGGGAGTAAATGAGCAGTTCTTC
CDR3 protein: CASSLVGLAGVNEQFF

D gene: TRBD2
J gene: TRBJ2-2
CDR3 length: 18
clone size: few
V gene: TRBV14
CDR3 DNA: TGTGCCAGCAGCCGGGATGTCTGGCGGGGGAAGAACACCGGGGAGCTGTTTTTT
CDR3 protein: CASSRDVWRGKNTGELFF

D gene: -
J gene: TRBJ1-2
CDR3 length: 15
clone size: many
V gene: TRBV9
CDR3 DNA: TGTGCCAGCAGCGCCGCCTTTGGGGCTGCCTATGGCTACACCTTC
CDR3 protein: CASSAAFGAAYGYTF

D gene: -
J gene: TRBJ1-5
CDR3 length: 15
clone size: many
V gene: TRBV5-1
CDR3 DNA: TGCGCCAGCAGCTTGGGGCTGGGTAGCAATCAGCCCCAGCATTTT
CDR3 protein: CASSLGLGSNQPQHF

D gene: -
J gene: TRBJ2-1
CDR3 length: 13
clone size: few
V gene: TRBV11-2
CDR3 DNA: TGTGCCAGCAGCTTAGAGTCGGCAAATGAGCAGTTCTTC
CDR3 protein: CASSLESANEQFF

D gene: TRBD2
J gene: TRBJ2-1
CDR3 length: 15
clone size: few
V gene: TRBV3-1
CDR3 DNA: TGTGCCTCCTGCCCTGGACTAGCGGGAGGCTATGAGCAGTTCTTC
CDR3 protein: CASCPGLAGGYEQFF

D gene: -
J gene: TRBJ2-1
CDR3 length: 16
clone size: -
V gene: TRBV25-1
CDR3 DNA: TGTGCCAGCAGTGAATGGGTGGAGACACCAAGGGGTGAGCAGTTCTTC
CDR3 protein: CASSEWVETPRGEQFF

D gene: -
J gene: TRBJ2-5
CDR3 length: 14
clone size: -
V gene: TRBV12-3/TRBV12-4
CDR3 DNA: TGTGCCAGCAGCCCTTCCGACAGTCAGGAGACCCAGTACTTC
CDR3 protein: CASSPSDSQETQYF

D gene: TRBD2
J gene: TRBJ2-5
CDR3 length: 17
clone size: -
V gene: TRBV6-2/TRBV6-3
CDR3 DNA: TGTGCCAGCAGTTACTCGTTCCGGGAGGGCCGAGAAGAGACCCAGTACTTC
CDR3 protein: CASSYSFREGREETQYF

D gene: -
J gene: TRBJ1-5
CDR3 length: 12
clone size: few
V gene: TRBV20-1
CDR3 DNA: TGCAGTGCTGCTAATGGCAATCAGCCCCAGCATTTT
CDR3 protein: CSAANGNQPQHF

D gene: TRBD1
J gene: TRBJ2-1
CDR3 length: 15
clone size: -
V gene: TRBV9
CDR3 DNA: TGTGCCAGCAGCGCCTTCGGGACAGCTCTTAAAGAGCAGTTCTTC
CDR3 protein: CASSAFGTALKEQFF

D gene: -
J gene: TRBJ1-3
CDR3 length: 18
clone size: many
V gene: TRBV5-1
CDR3 DNA: TGCGCCAGCAGCTCGAGCGGGACACCACACTCCTCTGGAAACACCATATATTTT
CDR3 protein: CASSSSGTPHSSGNTIYF

D gene: -
J gene: TRBJ1-6
CDR3 length: 16
clone size: few
V gene: TRBV7-9
CDR3 DNA: TGTGCCAGCAGCTTAGGAGGGACACCCTATAATTCACCCCTCCACTTT
CDR3 protein: CASSLGGTPYNSPLHF

D gene: -
J gene: TRBJ1-4
CDR3 length: 12
clone size: few
V gene: TRBV5-5
CDR3 DNA: TGTGCCAGCAGCTTGAACCTTGAAAAACTGTTTTTT
CDR3 protein: CASSLNLEKLFF

D gene: TRBD1
J gene: TRBJ2-2
CDR3 length: 15
clone size: many
V gene: TRBV5-1
CDR3 DNA: TGCGCCAGCAGCTTAACAGGGGGCGGCACCGGGGAGCTGTTTTTT
CDR3 protein: CASSLTGGGTGELFF

D gene: TRBD1
J gene: TRBJ1-2
CDR3 length: 15
clone size: -
V gene: TRBV12-3/TRBV12-4
CDR3 DNA: TGTGCCAGCAGTCAACAGGGGGGAGGGAACTATGGCTACACCTTC
CDR3 protein: CASSQQGGGNYGYTF

D gene: -
J gene: TRBJ2-2
CDR3 length: 14
clone size: -
V gene: TRBV5-1
CDR3 DNA: TGCGCCAGCAGCTTGCGGCAGTACACCGGGGAGCTGTTTTTT
CDR3 protein: CASSLRQYTGELFF

D gene: TRBD2
J gene: TRBJ2-3
CDR3 length: 18
clone size: -
V gene: TRBV5-1
CDR3 DNA: TGCGCCAGCAGCACGGGACTAGCGGGAGGGCGATCCGCAGATACGCAGTATTTT
CDR3 protein: CASSTGLAGGRSADTQYF

D gene: -
J gene: TRBJ2-3
CDR3 length: 15
clone size: -
V gene: TRBV3-1
CDR3 DNA: TGTGCCAGCGGCCGGCGGGGCGGACCCACAGATACGCAGTATTTT
CDR3 protein: CASGRRGGPTDTQYF

D gene: TRBD2
J gene: TRBJ2-3
CDR3 length: 18
clone size: -
V gene: TRBV18
CDR3 DNA: TGTGCCAGCTCACCACGAGGGAGGGGTCCAGCCAGCACAGATACGCAGTATTTT
CDR3 protein: CASSPRGRGPASTDTQYF